Presented here are 27 T cell receptor beta chains from one specimen sequenced in a study of patients and donors after allogeneic stem cell transplantation. TCRdb itself ran the RT-PCR reads through MiXCR, one entry per CDR3 protein. The table lists some 31,000 distinct CDR3 sequences, about two fifths of them singletons. Specimen: blood, either unsorted or a sorted T cell fraction (not recorded which). These receptor sequences come from a human donor who was either an allogeneic HSCT recipient or a stem cell or donor lymphocyte infusion donor (not recorded which). It is not recorded whose cells these are; they may come from a transplant donor.

The chain carries TRBV9 and TRBJ2-1; 8 bases line up with TRBD1. V was clipped by 3 bases and J by 5 bases; unmatched bases: 4. This CDR3 has 14 amino acids. CDR1 is SGDLS and CDR2 is YYNGEE in the germline V gene. The CDR3 loop is CASSEDREDNEQFF. DNA of the CDR3: TGTGCCAGCAGCGAGGACAGGGAGGACAATGAGCAGTTCTTC. Drawing the rest from reference TRBV9 and TRBJ2-1, the complete variable domain is DSGVTQTPKHLITATGQRVTLRCSPRSGDLSVYWYQQSLDQGLQFLIQYYNGEERAKGNILERFSAQQFPDLHSELNLSSLELGDSALYFCASSEDREDNEQFFGPGTRLTVL.

The chain couples TRBV5-1 to TRBJ1-1; tentatively, D is TRBD1 (5 bases). The V end was cut by 0 bases, the J end by 2 bases, with 11 bases between. This CDR3 region has 15 residues. Per the germline V gene, CDR1 is SGHRS and CDR2 is YFSETQ. DNA of the CDR3: TGCGCCAGCAGCTTGGGACGGGGGGTTAACACTGAAGCTTTCTTT. This translates into CASSLGRGVNTEAFF.

This clonotype came up a few times. V and J are TRBV7-2 and TRBJ1-2; TRBD1 is a possible D gene (5 bases). V gave up 1 base and J gave up 8 bases, with 20 bases separating them. The CDR3 is 16 residues long. Germline CDR1 reads SGHTA; CDR2 reads FQGNSA. CDR3 DNA: TGTGCCAGCAGCTTAGAACTACAGGTTTGGTTTGGCGGCTACACCTTC. Translation: CASSLELQVWFGGYTF.

This clonotype was seen more than once but under ten times. J is TRBJ1-5 and V is TRBV7-9; D remains ambiguous. Per the germline V gene, CDR1 is SEHNR and CDR2 is FQNEAQ (reference sequence). CDR3 length: 13 residues. Trimming took 1 base from V and 5 from J, leaving 6 bases between them. Written as DNA, the CDR3 is TGTGCCAGCAGCTTAGACGTGGATCAGCCCCAGCATTTT. It is translated as CASSLDVDQPQHF.

This clonotype was detected a few times. CDR3 DNA sequence: TGCAGCGTTGAAGTAGGTGCTGGACAGGCGGGGAATGGCTACACCTTC. The encoded protein is CSVEVGAGQAGNGYTF. The chain links TRBV29-1 to TRBJ1-2; TRBD1 matches at 7 bases. Germline-derived CDR1 and CDR2 are SQVTM and ANQGSEA. The CDR3 consists of 16 residues. V lost 1 base and J lost 6; bases outside the gene matches: 14.

With respect to this clonotype: An end of the junction does not agree with germline; a read error may underlie this. The chain joins TRBV29-1 to TRBJ1-1, with D unresolved. CDR3 length: 13 amino acids. Germline V gene sequence: CDR1 SQVTM, CDR2 ANQGSEA. CDR3 in DNA: TGCAGCGTTGAACGGGTCCTGAACCCTGAAGCTTTCTTT. Translated: CSVERVLNPEAFF.

This clonotype was seen more than once but under ten times. This rearrangement joins TRBV12-3 or TRBV12-4 to TRBJ1-1; possible D gene TRBD1, 6 bases. V lost 5 bases to trimming and J lost 1 base, with 14 bases between them. The CDR3 runs to 15 residues. The CDR3 region is CASSGITGPNTEAFF. In DNA, the CDR3 is TGTGCCAGCAGTGGTATAACAGGGCCGAACACTGAAGCTTTCTTT.

This chain connects TRBV24-1 to TRBJ2-7, with 8 bases matching TRBD1. V shed 0 bases and J 3 bases; nucleotides not matched to a gene: 9. The CDR3 is 17 amino acids. The germline gives CDR1 KGHDR, CDR2 SFDVKD. CDR3 DNA: TGTGCCACCAGTGATTTGGACCCGACAGGGGAACGCTACGAGCAGTACGTC. Protein sequence: CATSDLDPTGERYEQYV.

The J gene is TRBJ2-5, the V gene TRBV7-2; TRBD2 agrees at 12 bases. The CDR3 covers 15 residues. V shed 3 bases and J 3 bases; nucleotides not matched to a gene: 2. Germline loops: CDR1 SGHTA, CDR2 FQGNSA. The CDR3 loop reads CASSFRLAGEETQYF. The CDR3 DNA is TGTGCCAGCAGCTTCCGACTAGCGGGGGAAGAGACCCAGTACTTC.

J is TRBJ1-5 and V is TRBV20-1, with TRBD1 matching 7 bases. J gave up 6 bases and V 2 bases, and 7 bases lay outside the gene matches. CDR3 length: 14 residues. The germline gives CDR1 DFQATT, CDR2 SNEGSKA (reference sequence). This chain's CDR3 is CSARLSDRPQPQHF. The DNA of the CDR3 is TGCAGTGCTAGACTATCGGACAGGCCTCAGCCCCAGCATTTT.

This clonotype came up once. DNA for the CDR3: TGTGCCAGCAGCCGTCGGGGGCCTGGAAACACCATATATTTT. It is translated as CASSRRGPGNTIYF. The chain joins TRBV14 to TRBJ1-3, with a possible D match to TRBD1 (6 bases). V lost 4 bases and J 2 bases, leaving 9 bases between the germline ends. Germline loops: CDR1 SGHDN, CDR2 FVKESK. The CDR3 covers 14 residues.

This clonotype appeared a few times. The chain links TRBV18 to TRBJ1-2; D is unclear. Trimming removed 4 bases from V and 3 bases from J, with 6 bases in between. CDR3 size: 12 residues. Germline CDR1 reads KGHSH; CDR2 reads LQKENI. In DNA, the CDR3 is TGTGCCAGCTCACGCCGCGACTATGGCTACACCTTC. This translates into CASSRRDYGYTF.

J is TRBJ1-5 and V is TRBV4-1; D not certain. V dropped 4 bases and J dropped 4 bases, with 14 bases sitting between them. The CDR3 length is 15 residues. Germline CDR1 is MGHRA and CDR2 is YSYEKL. The CDR3 coding sequence is TGCGCCAGCAGCCGTTTACAGTCCGGGAATCAGCCCCAGCATTTT. This translates into CASSRLQSGNQPQHF.

The chain joins TRBV4-2 to TRBJ1-2; D is ambiguous. Trimming pared 0 bases from V and 3 bases from J, leaving 8 bases between. Looked up from germline, CDR1 is LGHNA and CDR2 is YNFKEQ. This CDR3 has 14 residues. Here the CDR3 DNA reads TGTGCCAGCAGCCAAGATGCGGGATACTATGGCTACACCTTC. Residues: CASSQDAGYYGYTF.

The rearrangement uses TRBV29-1 and TRBJ2-7; 7 positions agree with TRBD1. CDR1 SQVTM and CDR2 ANQGSEA come from the germline V gene. CDR3 length equals 12 residues. After removal of 6 bases from V and 3 bases from J, the junction contained 5 bases not matched to a gene. CDR3 residues: CSVGDSHYEQYF. CDR3 DNA: TGCAGCGTAGGGGACAGCCACTACGAGCAGTACTTC.

This clonotype has more than one count but fewer than ten. The chain carries TRBV4-1 and TRBJ1-2, with 12 bases aligning to TRBD1. Germline V gene data show CDR1 as MGHRA and CDR2 as YSYEKL. Trimming at V came to 0 bases and at J to 4 bases, leaving 6 bases not matched to a gene. The CDR3 consists of 17 residues. The CDR3 coding sequence is TGCGCCAGCAGCCAAGATCCCGGGACAGGGGGCAGCTATGGCTACACCTTC. Protein product: CASSQDPGTGGSYGYTF.

This clonotype has just a few counts. The chain has TRBV5-6 and TRBJ1-6; 9 nucleotides match TRBD1. Germline V gene sequence: CDR1 SGHDT, CDR2 YYEEEE. V lost 3 bases, J lost 5 bases, and 6 bases stayed unmatched. This CDR3 is built from 16 residues. This CDR3 reads CASSSPGQGDNSPLHF. The CDR3 bases are TGTGCCAGCAGCTCTCCGGGACAGGGCGATAATTCACCCCTCCACTTT. Full variable domain (outside the CDR3, taken from reference TRBV5-6 and TRBJ1-6): DAGVTQSPTHLIKTRGQQVTLRCSPKSGHDTVSWYQQALGQGPQFIFQYYEEEERQRGNFPDRFSGHQFPNYSSELNVNALLLGDSALYLCASSSPGQGDNSPLHFGNGTRLTVT.

This chain links TRBV20-1 with TRBJ2-1; the match to TRBD2 covers 7 bases. V dropped 3 bases and J dropped 1; count of bases not matched to a gene: 3. The CDR3 has 14 amino acids. The germline gives CDR1 DFQATT, CDR2 SNEGSKA (reference sequence). The CDR3 loop is CSARASGSYNEQFF. The DNA of the CDR3 is TGCAGTGCTAGGGCTAGCGGATCCTACAATGAGCAGTTCTTC.

The rearrangement joins TRBV12-3 or TRBV12-4 to TRBJ1-3; tentatively, D is TRBD1 (5 bases). The V and J ends lost 4 bases and 0 bases respectively, with 16 bases between them. This CDR3 is built from 17 residues. CDR3 DNA: TGTGCCAGCAGTTCCAGACAGCCCCGTCTCTCTGGAAACACCATATATTTT. It is translated as CASSSRQPRLSGNTIYF.

The chain links TRBV3-1 to TRBJ1-1, with a possible D match to TRBD1 (6 bases). Trimming cost V 2 bases and J 5 bases, with 15 bases left between them. CDR3 length: 15 residues. Germline values: CDR1 LGHDT, CDR2 YNNKEL (reference sequence). The CDR3: CASSQLGRGGTEAFF. In DNA form, the CDR3 reads TGTGCCAGCAGCCAACTGGGCAGGGGAGGGACTGAAGCTTTCTTT.

CDR3 bases: TGTGCCAGCAGTGAACAAGGGACAGGGGTAAACTATGGCTACACCTTC. Its protein product is CASSEQGTGVNYGYTF. The V gene is TRBV2, the J gene TRBJ1-2; 10 positions match TRBD1. This CDR3 region has 16 residues. V gave up 2 bases and J gave up 2 bases; unmatched junction bases: 5. The germline V gene encodes CDR1 SNHLY and CDR2 FYNNEI.

The chain is built from TRBV5-1 and TRBJ2-3; maybe TRBD2 (5 bases). V lost 4 bases to trimming and J lost 0 bases, with 18 bases between them. CDR1 is SGHRS, CDR2 YFSETQ, per germline. The CDR3 sequence is 17 residues long. This CDR3 is CASSAGLNPHSTDTQYF. The CDR3 region has the DNA TGCGCCAGCAGCGCGGGTCTTAACCCCCACAGCACAGATACGCAGTATTTT.

The chain combines TRBV5-1 with TRBJ2-5; D may be TRBD1 (5 bases). Trimming left V 4 bases short and J 5 bases short, with 12 bases between. The CDR3 covers 13 residues. Per the germline V gene, CDR1 is SGHRS and CDR2 is YFSETQ. The CDR3 is CASSHRTSETQYF. The CDR3 DNA follows: TGCGCCAGCAGCCACCGGACAAGCGAGACCCAGTACTTC.

This clonotype appeared a few times. The chain recombines TRBV12-5 with TRBJ1-5, with 7 bases lining up with TRBD1. CDR1 and CDR2 from the germline V gene are LGHNT and FRNRAP. With 0 bases clipped from V and 2 bases from J, the junction kept 4 bases outside the gene matches. The CDR3 has 16 amino acids. The CDR3 is CASGLVQGFGNQPQHF. The CDR3 DNA follows: TGTGCTAGTGGTTTGGTACAGGGGTTTGGCAATCAGCCCCAGCATTTT.

This chain joins TRBV20-1 and TRBJ1-5; the match to TRBD1 covers 7 bases. CDR1 is DFQATT and CDR2 is SNEGSKA in the germline V gene (reference sequence). This CDR3 has 14 residues. The V segment lost 7 bases and the J segment 3 bases; nucleotides outside the gene matches: 9. CDR3 protein: CSVTDRWINQPQHF. CDR3 in DNA: TGCAGTGTTACGGACAGGTGGATCAATCAGCCCCAGCATTTT.

The V gene is TRBV18, the J gene TRBJ1-2; D is undetermined. V was trimmed by 1 base and J by 1 base, leaving 7 bases between them. The length of the CDR3 is 14 residues. Per germline, CDR1 KGHSH and CDR2 LQKENI. The CDR3 DNA is TGTGCCAGCTCACCACGGCGGGATAACTATGGCTACACCTTC. It is translated as CASSPRRDNYGYTF.

The chain combines TRBV7-9 with TRBJ2-7; no reliable D call. The V end lost 4 bases, the J end lost 3 bases, and 7 bases lay between the germline ends. CDR1 is SEHNR, CDR2 FQNEAQ, per germline (reference sequence). This CDR3 has 12 amino acids. CDR3 DNA sequence: TGTGCCAGCAGCTCCGGATACTACGAGCAGTACTTC. It codes for CASSSGYYEQYF.